This T cell receptor (beta chain) was retrieved from a study of cytomegalovirus exposure and HLA in healthy donors. Study-level results: A later analysis found first-cohort TCR clusters tended to co-occur in the approximately 110 validation repertoires. In vitro, a few CMV-associated chains proved specific for CMV antigens.

A remark on this clone: Antigen unknown.

The data were produced by immunoSEQ multiplex PCR, yet TCRdb's version contains in-frame clones alone and is incomplete. The data hold approximately 99,000 clones, with 90% to 96% observed a single time. Germline CDR1 SGDLS, CDR2 YYNGEE. With 3 bases removed from V and 2 bases from J, the gap between germline ends came to 12 bases. The CDR3 has 15 residues. The clonotype comes from a young woman in good health and CMV-seronegative. The V and J genes are TRBV9 and TRBJ1-5, with a tentative D call TRBD1 (6 bases). Sequenced input: PBMCs. CDR3 sequence reads: CASSAGTNRNQPQHF. The CDR3 DNA reads as TGTGCCAGCAGCGCCGGGACAAATCGCAATCAGCCCCAGCATTTT.